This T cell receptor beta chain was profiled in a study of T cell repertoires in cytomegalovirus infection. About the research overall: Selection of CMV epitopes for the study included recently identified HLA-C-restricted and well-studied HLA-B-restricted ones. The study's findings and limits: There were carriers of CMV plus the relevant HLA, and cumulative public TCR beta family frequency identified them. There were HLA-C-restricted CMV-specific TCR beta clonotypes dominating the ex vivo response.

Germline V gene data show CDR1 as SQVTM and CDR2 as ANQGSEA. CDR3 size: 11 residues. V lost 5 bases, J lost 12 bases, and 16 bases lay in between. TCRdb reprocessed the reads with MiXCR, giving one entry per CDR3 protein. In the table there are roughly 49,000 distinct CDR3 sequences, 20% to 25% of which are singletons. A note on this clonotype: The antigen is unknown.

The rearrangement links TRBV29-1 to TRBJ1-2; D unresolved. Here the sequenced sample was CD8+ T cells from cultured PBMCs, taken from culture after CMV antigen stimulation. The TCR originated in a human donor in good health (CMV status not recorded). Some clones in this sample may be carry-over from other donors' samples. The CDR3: CSVRSSGWDTF. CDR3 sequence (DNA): TGCAGCGTTCGTTCGTCTGGTTGGGACACCTTC.